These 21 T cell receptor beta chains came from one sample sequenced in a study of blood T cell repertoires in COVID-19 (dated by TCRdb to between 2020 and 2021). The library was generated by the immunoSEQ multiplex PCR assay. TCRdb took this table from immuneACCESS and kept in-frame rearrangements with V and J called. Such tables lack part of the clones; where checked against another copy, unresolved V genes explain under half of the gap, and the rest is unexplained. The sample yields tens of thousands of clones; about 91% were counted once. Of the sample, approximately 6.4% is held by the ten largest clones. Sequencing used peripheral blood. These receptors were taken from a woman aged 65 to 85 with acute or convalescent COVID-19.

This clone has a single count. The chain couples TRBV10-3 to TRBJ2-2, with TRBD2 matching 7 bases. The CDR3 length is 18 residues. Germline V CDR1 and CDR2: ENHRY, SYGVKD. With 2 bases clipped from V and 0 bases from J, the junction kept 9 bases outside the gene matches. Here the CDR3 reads CAISEREETYPNTGELFF. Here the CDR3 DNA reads TGTGCCATCAGTGAGCGGGAGGAAACCTATCCGAACACCGGGGAGCTGTTTTTT.

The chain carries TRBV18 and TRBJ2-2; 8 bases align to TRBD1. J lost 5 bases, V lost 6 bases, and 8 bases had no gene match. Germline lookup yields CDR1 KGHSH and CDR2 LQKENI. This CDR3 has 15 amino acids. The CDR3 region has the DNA TGTGCCAGCTCCCTGGACAGGGTCCCAACCGGGGAGCTGTTTTTT. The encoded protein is CASSLDRVPTGELFF.

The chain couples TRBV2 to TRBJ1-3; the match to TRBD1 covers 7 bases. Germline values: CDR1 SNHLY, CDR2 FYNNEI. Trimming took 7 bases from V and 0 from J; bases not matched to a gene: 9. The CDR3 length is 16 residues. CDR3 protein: CASNPGTENSGNTIYF. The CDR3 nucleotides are TGTGCCAGCAACCCCGGGACAGAAAACTCTGGAAACACCATATATTTT.

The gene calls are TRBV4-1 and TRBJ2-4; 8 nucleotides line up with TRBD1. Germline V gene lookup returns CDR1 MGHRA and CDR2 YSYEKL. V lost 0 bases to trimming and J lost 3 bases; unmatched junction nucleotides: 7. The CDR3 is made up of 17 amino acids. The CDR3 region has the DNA TGCGCCAGCAGCCAAGATTTCCTCGGGACAGGCAAAAACATTCAGTACTTC. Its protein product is CASSQDFLGTGKNIQYF.

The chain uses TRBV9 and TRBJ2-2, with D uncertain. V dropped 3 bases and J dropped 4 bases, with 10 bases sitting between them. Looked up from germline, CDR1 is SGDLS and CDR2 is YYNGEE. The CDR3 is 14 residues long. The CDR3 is CASSAPSSTGELFF. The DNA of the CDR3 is TGTGCCAGCAGCGCCCCGTCGAGCACCGGGGAGCTGTTTTTT.

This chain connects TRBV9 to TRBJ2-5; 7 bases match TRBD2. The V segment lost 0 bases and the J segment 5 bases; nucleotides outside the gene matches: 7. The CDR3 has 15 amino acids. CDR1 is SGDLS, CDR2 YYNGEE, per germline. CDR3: CASSVDGLVGETQYF. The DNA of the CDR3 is TGTGCCAGCAGCGTAGATGGACTAGTCGGGGAGACCCAGTACTTC.

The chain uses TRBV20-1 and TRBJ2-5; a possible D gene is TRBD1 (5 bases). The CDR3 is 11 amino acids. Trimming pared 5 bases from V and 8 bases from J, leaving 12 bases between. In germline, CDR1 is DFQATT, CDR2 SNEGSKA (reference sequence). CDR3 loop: CSASPTGTQYF. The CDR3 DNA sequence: TGCAGTGCTTCCCCCACAGGAACCCAGTACTTC.

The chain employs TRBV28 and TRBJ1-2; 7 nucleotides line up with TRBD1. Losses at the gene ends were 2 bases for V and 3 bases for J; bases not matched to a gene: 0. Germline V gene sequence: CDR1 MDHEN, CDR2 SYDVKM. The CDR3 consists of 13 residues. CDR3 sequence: CASSLGTDYGYTF. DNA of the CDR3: TGTGCCAGCAGTTTAGGGACAGACTATGGCTACACCTTC.

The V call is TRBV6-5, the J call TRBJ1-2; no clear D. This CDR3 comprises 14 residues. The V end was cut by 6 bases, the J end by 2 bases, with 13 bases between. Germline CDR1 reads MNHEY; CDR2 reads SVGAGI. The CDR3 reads CASRTGGRNYGYTF. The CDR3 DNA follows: TGTGCCAGCAGAACGGGAGGGAGGAACTATGGCTACACCTTC.

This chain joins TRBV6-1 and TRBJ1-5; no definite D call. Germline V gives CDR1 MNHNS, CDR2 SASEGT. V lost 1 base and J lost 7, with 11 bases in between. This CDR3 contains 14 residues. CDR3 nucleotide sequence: TGTGCCAGCAGTGAAGGAGGGTTCCGACAGCCCCAGCATTTT. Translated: CASSEGGFRQPQHF.

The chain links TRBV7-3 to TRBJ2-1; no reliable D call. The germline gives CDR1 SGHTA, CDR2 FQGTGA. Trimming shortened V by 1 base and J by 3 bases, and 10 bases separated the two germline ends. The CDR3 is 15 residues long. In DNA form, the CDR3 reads TGTGCCAGCAGCTTAAAAGGAGCGAGCTACAATGAGCAGTTCTTC. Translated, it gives CASSLKGASYNEQFF. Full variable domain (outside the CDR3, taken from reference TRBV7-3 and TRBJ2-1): GAGVSQTPSNKVTEKGKYVELRCDPISGHTALYWYRQSLGQGPEFLIYFQGTGAADDSGLPNDRFFAVRPEGSVSTLKIQRTERGDSAVYLCASSLKGASYNEQFFGPGTRLTVL.

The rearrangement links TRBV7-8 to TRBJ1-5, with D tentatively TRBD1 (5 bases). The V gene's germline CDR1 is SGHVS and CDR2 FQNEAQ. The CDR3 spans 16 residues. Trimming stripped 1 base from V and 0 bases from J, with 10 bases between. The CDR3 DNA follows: TGTGCCAGCAGCTTAGAGGGGCAGTATAGCAATCAGCCCCAGCATTTT. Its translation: CASSLEGQYSNQPQHF.

The CDR3 DNA follows: TGTGCCAGCAGCGTGAGGGACAGCCGTACTGAAGCTTTCTTT. Its protein product is CASSVRDSRTEAFF. The chain is built from TRBV5-4 and TRBJ1-1, with 7 bases identical to TRBD1. The CDR3 consists of 14 residues. Looked up from germline, CDR1 is SGHNT and CDR2 is YYREEE (reference sequence). Trimming at V came to 4 bases and at J to 5 bases, leaving 8 bases not matched to a gene.

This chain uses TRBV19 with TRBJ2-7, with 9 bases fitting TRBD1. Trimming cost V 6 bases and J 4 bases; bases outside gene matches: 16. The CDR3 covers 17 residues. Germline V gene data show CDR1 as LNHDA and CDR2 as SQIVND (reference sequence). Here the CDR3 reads CASSLEYTGTGSYEQYF. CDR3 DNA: TGTGCCAGTAGCCTAGAATATACCGGGACAGGGAGTTACGAGCAGTACTTC.

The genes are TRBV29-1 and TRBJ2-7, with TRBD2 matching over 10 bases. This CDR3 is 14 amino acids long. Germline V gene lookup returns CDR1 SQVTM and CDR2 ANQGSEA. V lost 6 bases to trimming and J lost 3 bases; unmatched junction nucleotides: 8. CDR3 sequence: CSVASGSRIYEQYF. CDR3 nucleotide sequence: TGCAGCGTCGCTAGCGGGAGTCGGATCTACGAGCAGTACTTC.

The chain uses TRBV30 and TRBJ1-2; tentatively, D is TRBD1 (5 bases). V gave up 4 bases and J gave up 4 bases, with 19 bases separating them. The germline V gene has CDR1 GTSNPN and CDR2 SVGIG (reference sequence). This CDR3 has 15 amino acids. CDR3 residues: CAWTSRQLSLYGYTF. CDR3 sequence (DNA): TGTGCCTGGACCTCCCGACAGTTGAGTCTCTATGGCTACACCTTC.

CDR3 DNA sequence: TGTGCCAGCAGGCCAACAGGGGGTGACTATGGCTACACCTTC. It is translated as CASRPTGGDYGYTF. The chain uses TRBV5-4 and TRBJ1-2; 8 bases align to TRBD1. Trimming cost V 5 bases and J 3 bases; bases outside gene matches: 6. Germline CDR1 is SGHNT and CDR2 is YYREEE (reference sequence). The CDR3 contains 14 residues.

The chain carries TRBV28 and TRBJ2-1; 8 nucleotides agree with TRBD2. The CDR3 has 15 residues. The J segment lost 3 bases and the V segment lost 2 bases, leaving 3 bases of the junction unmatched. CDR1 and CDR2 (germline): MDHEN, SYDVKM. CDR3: CASSLGLALYNEQFF. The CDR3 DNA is TGTGCCAGCAGTTTAGGACTAGCCCTCTACAATGAGCAGTTCTTC.

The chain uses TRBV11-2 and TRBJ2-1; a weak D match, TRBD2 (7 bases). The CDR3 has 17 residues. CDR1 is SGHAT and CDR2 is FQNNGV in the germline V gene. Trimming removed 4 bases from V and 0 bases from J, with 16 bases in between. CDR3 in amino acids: CASSSTGGFSSYNEQFF. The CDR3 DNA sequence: TGTGCCAGCAGCTCGACGGGGGGCTTTAGCTCCTACAATGAGCAGTTCTTC.

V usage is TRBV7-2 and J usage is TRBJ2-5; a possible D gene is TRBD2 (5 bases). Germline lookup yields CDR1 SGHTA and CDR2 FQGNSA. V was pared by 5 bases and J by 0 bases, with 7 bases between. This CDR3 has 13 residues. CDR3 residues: CASSPSNQETQYF. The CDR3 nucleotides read TGTGCCAGCAGCCCTAGCAACCAAGAGACCCAGTACTTC.

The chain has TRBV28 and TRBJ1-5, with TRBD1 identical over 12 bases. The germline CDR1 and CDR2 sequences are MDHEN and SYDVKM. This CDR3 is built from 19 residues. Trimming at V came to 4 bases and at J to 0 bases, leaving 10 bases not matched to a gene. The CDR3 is CASSSTGTGGVYSNQPQHF. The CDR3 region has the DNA TGTGCCAGCAGTTCCACCGGGACAGGGGGCGTTTATAGCAATCAGCCCCAGCATTTT.